This record looks at one T cell receptor beta chain sequence and its context. Its target is unknown. Profiled with immunoSEQ multiplex PCR; TCRdb holds only in-frame clones, not every one. The sample has 50,000 or so clones, roughly 90% seen once. The data are from a study of lymphopenia after photon versus proton radiotherapy. Whole-study results and caveats: Authors raise, but do not show, better survival with proton therapy. Under photons, naive T cells and diversity fell while effector/memory populations rose. After lymphocyte nadir, photon-treated repertoires showed oligoclonal expansion, especially CD8+ Temra.

The clonotype was recovered from a woman aged 40 to 55 with cholangiocarcinoma. Sequenced material: peripheral blood, taken from a patient treated with photon-based radiotherapy.

The CDR3 loop reads CSVSSGPYNEQFF. The CDR3 DNA sequence: TGCAGCGTTTCGTCAGGGCCCTACAATGAGCAGTTCTTC. This chain connects TRBV29-1 to TRBJ2-1, with D possibly matching TRBD1 (5 bases). The V gene lost 5 bases and the J gene lost 2 bases, with 10 bases spanning the gap. This CDR3 is 13 amino acids long. Germline V gives CDR1 SQVTM, CDR2 ANQGSEA.